Given below is one T cell receptor (beta chain) in context. Its antigen is unknown. The junction departs from the called germline gene at one end, perhaps through a read error. This entry is derived from a study of OX40 agonist ivuxolimab in advanced cancers. Study background: Subjects had a mean age of approximately 60 years, with a range of roughly 20 to 80; just over 80% were male.

Germline CDR1 reads SGHDT; CDR2 reads YYEEEE. The CDR3 sequence is 13 residues long. Study-wide findings and caveats: The average count of expanded clones was higher among CD8+ T cells than among CD4+. Those patients achieving a partial response at 0.1-3.0 mg/kg showed among the lowest clonal expansion.

Peripheral blood came from all dose cohorts at three timepoints. Libraries were prepared by immunoSEQ multiplex PCR; TCRdb keeps only in-frame clonotypes and omits some of them. The sample has 89,000 or so clones, 88% seen once. The receptor was derived from an adult with an advanced solid tumor such as melanoma, head and neck, liver or kidney cancer. J is TRBJ2-5 and V is TRBV5-6; TRBD1 matches 7 bases. The sample here was CD4+ or CD8+ T cells sorted from blood, taken in a trial of the OX40 agonist ivuxolimab. CDR3 nucleotides: TGTGCCAGCAGCCTGACAGGGCAAGGGACCCAGTACTTC. Translating gives CASSLTGQGTQYF.